The 15 T cell receptor beta chains below were found in one sample sequenced in a study of response to subunit inactivated influenza vaccine. One entry per CDR3 protein results from TCRdb running MiXCR on the RT-PCR reads. The table has more than 550,000 distinct CDR3 sequences, approximately 10% seen once. These data are also associated with another study on T cells expressing NK-cell markers. This second report adds: Synthesis of TCR beta cDNA relied on 5'RACE template switching carrying UMIs.

This specimen was PBMCs from blood, taken on the day of vaccination. The receptors here all came from a man aged 50 or older who received an inactivated influenza vaccine.

The chain has TRBV30 and TRBJ1-6; no clear D. The CDR3 consists of 14 residues. The germline V gene encodes CDR1 GTSNPN and CDR2 SVGIG (reference sequence). The V end was cut by 3 bases, the J end by 9 bases, with 15 bases between. The CDR3 DNA reads TGTGCCTGGAGAGACTCGGGTGGTCTTTCACCCCTCCACTTT. Translation gives CAWRDSGGLSPLHF.

The chain has TRBV5-1 and TRBJ2-3, with 15 bases lining up with TRBD2. The CDR3 covers 17 residues. Trimming at V came to 0 bases and at J to 6 bases, leaving 5 bases not matched to a gene. Looked up from germline, CDR1 is SGHRS and CDR2 is YFSETQ. CDR3 loop: CASSLDGLAGGPDTQYF. CDR3 nucleotides: TGCGCCAGCAGCTTGGACGGACTAGCGGGGGGGCCTGATACGCAGTATTTT.

This clonotype was picked up a small number of times. The chain carries TRBV10-3 and TRBJ1-1, with D possibly matching TRBD1 (6 bases). This CDR3 contains 14 residues. V lost 2 bases, J lost 7 bases, and 14 bases lay in between. Germline CDR1 and CDR2: ENHRY and SYGVKD. This CDR3 is CAISEAGTPDEAFF. CDR3 in DNA: TGTGCCATCAGTGAGGCCGGGACACCCGATGAAGCTTTCTTT.

The sample holds a few counts of this clonotype. This chain joins TRBV6-1 and TRBJ2-5; D not certain. The CDR3 spans 13 residues. The V and J ends lost 1 base and 2 bases respectively, with 5 bases between them. Germline V gene data show CDR1 as MNHNS and CDR2 as SASEGT. The CDR3 DNA reads TGTGCCAGCAGTGAAGGGTTTCAAGAGACCCAGTACTTC. It codes for CASSEGFQETQYF.

The V and J genes are TRBV11-2 and TRBJ2-2, with TRBD2 matching 9 bases. CDR3 size: 18 residues. The trim removed 2 bases at V and 2 bases at J, leaving 9 bases unmatched. Germline-derived CDR1 and CDR2 are SGHAT and FQNNGV. The CDR3 bases are TGTGCCAGCAGCTTACCCACCGGACTAGCGATTAACACCGGGGAGCTGTTTTTT. Residues: CASSLPTGLAINTGELFF.

This clonotype was detected a few times. The V call is TRBV2, the J call TRBJ1-4; 7 positions match TRBD1. V dropped 8 bases and J dropped 0; count of bases not matched to a gene: 0. There are 13 residues in the CDR3. The germline V gene has CDR1 SNHLY and CDR2 FYNNEI. DNA of the CDR3: TGTGCCAGCGGACAGGCAACTAATGAAAAACTGTTTTTT. Protein: CASGQATNEKLFF.

The chain uses TRBV20-1 and TRBJ2-5, with TRBD2 matching over 10 bases. There are 15 residues in the CDR3. Germline CDR1 DFQATT, CDR2 SNEGSKA (reference sequence). After removal of 5 bases from V and 3 bases from J, the junction contained 9 bases not matched to a gene. The CDR3 DNA reads as TGCAGTGCTGGTCTTCTAGCGGGGGTAGAAGAGACCCAGTACTTC. It yields the protein CSAGLLAGVEETQYF.

This clonotype was seen a few times. The V and J genes are TRBV7-6 and TRBJ2-2; 7 bases fit TRBD2. Germline V gene lookup returns CDR1 SGHVS and CDR2 FNYEAQ. CDR3 length: 18 residues. V shed 5 bases and J 1 base; nucleotides not matched to a gene: 13. This CDR3 reads CASSLSGGRVGNTGELFF. CDR3 nucleotides: TGTGCCAGCAGCCTTTCGGGAGGTCGAGTCGGGAACACCGGGGAGCTGTTTTTT.

This clonotype was observed a few times. The gene calls are TRBV7-9 and TRBJ2-7; 10 bases are a match to TRBD2. Trimming at V came to 5 bases and at J to 5 bases, leaving 9 bases not matched to a gene. CDR3 size: 15 residues. Per the germline V gene, CDR1 is SEHNR and CDR2 is FQNEAQ (reference sequence). CDR3 in amino acids: CASSRAGGPTNEQYF. CDR3 nucleotides: TGTGCCAGCAGCCGAGCGGGAGGGCCGACCAACGAGCAGTACTTC.

In its sample, this clonotype was seen many times. DNA of the CDR3: TGTGCCAGCAGCTCACCGGGACAGTCCTACGAGCAGTACTTC. Its protein product is CASSSPGQSYEQYF. The V call is TRBV12-3 or TRBV12-4, the J call TRBJ2-7, with 7 bases identical to TRBD1. V lost 6 bases, J lost 1 base, and 6 bases stayed unmatched. This CDR3 has 14 residues.

The V and J genes are TRBV29-1 and TRBJ1-4; 9 nucleotides agree with TRBD1. V was pared by 8 bases and J by 7 bases, with 5 bases of the junction left unmatched. This CDR3 comprises 12 residues. Germline V lookup: CDR1 SQVTM, CDR2 ANQGSEA. The CDR3 loop is CSTQGAGEKLFF. The CDR3 DNA sequence: TGCAGCACACAGGGGGCTGGTGAAAAACTGTTTTTT.

There are a few counts of this clonotype. The chain is built from TRBV6-1 and TRBJ2-3; 7 bases map to TRBD1. CDR1 is MNHNS and CDR2 is SASEGT in the germline V gene. The CDR3 totals 15 residues. Losses at the gene ends were 4 bases for V and 4 bases for J; bases not matched to a gene: 8. This CDR3 is CASSVWGQSADTQYF. The CDR3 DNA sequence: TGTGCCAGCAGTGTTTGGGGACAGTCCGCAGATACGCAGTATTTT.

V usage is TRBV2 and J usage is TRBJ2-5; the D gene is possibly TRBD1 (5 bases). Trimming pared 8 bases from V and 2 bases from J, leaving 9 bases between. This CDR3 spans 12 amino acids. Looked up from germline, CDR1 is SNHLY and CDR2 is FYNNEI. CDR3 coding DNA: TGTGCCAGCGGGGCTGAACAAGAGACCCAGTACTTC. This codes for CASGAEQETQYF.

This clonotype was seen at least ten times. The V call is TRBV5-1, the J call TRBJ1-4; no definite D call. The germline gives CDR1 SGHRS, CDR2 YFSETQ. Trimming removed 1 base from V and 2 bases from J, with 9 bases in between. The CDR3 has 15 amino acids. DNA of the CDR3: TGCGCCAGCAGCTTGTTCGGTGAGACTAATGAAAAACTGTTTTTT. It yields the protein CASSLFGETNEKLFF. The complete variable domain, with remaining parts taken from reference TRBV5-1 and TRBJ1-4, reads KAGVTQTPRYLIKTRGQQVTLSCSPISGHRSVSWYQQTPGQGLQFLFEYFSETQRNKGNFPGRFSGRQFSNSRSEMNVSTLELGDSALYLCASSLFGETNEKLFFGSGTQLSVL.

This clonotype was counted a few times. The chain is built from TRBV20-1 and TRBJ1-5; no reliable D call. Germline CDR1 reads DFQATT; CDR2 reads SNEGSKA (reference sequence). The CDR3 totals 16 residues. The germline V and J ends were trimmed by 0 bases and 0 bases, with 12 bases remaining between them. The DNA for the CDR3 is TGCAGTGCTAGAGAGTCCGGGGATTATAGCAATCAGCCCCAGCATTTT. Its protein is CSARESGDYSNQPQHF.